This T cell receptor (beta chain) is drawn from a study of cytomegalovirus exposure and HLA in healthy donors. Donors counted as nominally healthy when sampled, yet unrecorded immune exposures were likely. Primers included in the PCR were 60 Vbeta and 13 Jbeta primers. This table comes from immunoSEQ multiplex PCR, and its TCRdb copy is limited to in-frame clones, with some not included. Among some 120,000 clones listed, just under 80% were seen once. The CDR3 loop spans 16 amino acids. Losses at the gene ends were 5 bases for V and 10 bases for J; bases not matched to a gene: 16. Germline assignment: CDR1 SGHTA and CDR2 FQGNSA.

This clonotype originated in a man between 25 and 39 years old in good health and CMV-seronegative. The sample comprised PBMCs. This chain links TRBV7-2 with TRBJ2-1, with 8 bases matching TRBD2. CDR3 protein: CASSPRGRGGTWEQFF. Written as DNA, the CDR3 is TGTGCCAGCAGCCCCCGAGGTCGGGGGGGGACGTGGGAGCAGTTCTTC.